Listed here is a single TCR beta chain. Its antigen remains unidentified. V lost 4 bases and J 5 bases, leaving 20 bases between the germline ends. The CDR3 covers 16 residues. Germline V gene sequence: CDR1 KGHDR, CDR2 SFDVKD. Data came from immunoSEQ multiplex PCR; TCRdb stores just in-frame clones and leaves some out. The data contain around 100,000 clones, 85% to 95% of them singletons. This sample is part of a study of T cell responses to AZD1222 COVID-19 vaccine. Study-level points and caveats: Repertoires were sampled only after the peak T cell response.

J is TRBJ2-7 and V is TRBV24-1; D possibly uses TRBD1 or TRBD2 (6 bases each). Sequenced here: peripheral blood, sampled on day 0 of AZD1222 vaccination. The receptor was derived from an adult in good health. This CDR3 is CATSDPKDGGRDEQYF. CDR3 sequence (DNA): TGTGCCACCAGTGACCCCAAGGACGGGGGCCGGGACGAGCAGTACTTC.